Below, 27 T cell receptor beta chains from the same sample are listed, as sequenced in a study of T cell repertoires in cytomegalovirus infection. TCRdb used MiXCR to reprocess the reads, holding one entry per CDR3 protein. This sample has roughly 100,000 distinct CDR3 sequences; over 40% occur once, and the top ten carry roughly 70%. The antigens for these receptors are not known. The specimen was CD8+ T cells from cultured PBMCs, collected from culture after CMV antigen stimulation. The receptors originated from a human donor in good health (CMV status not recorded). Some clones in this sample may be carry-over from other donors' samples.

As for this clonotype: A read error is possible here, since a much larger clone lies one base away. This chain joins TRBV4-1 and TRBJ2-2, with a tentative D call TRBD2 (6 bases). V was pared by 11 bases and J by 2 bases, with 15 bases between. The germline gives CDR1 MGHRA, CDR2 YSYEKL. The CDR3 is 14 residues long. The CDR3 sequence is CAWRLAVNTGELFF. CDR3 sequence (DNA): TGCGCCTGGCGGTTAGCGGTTAACACCGGGGAGCTGTTTTTT.

This clonotype was seen more than once but under ten times. The CDR3 region has the DNA TGTGCCAGCAGTTACTCGGTTTTACACACTGAAGCTTTCTTT. Translation gives CASSYSVLHTEAFF. The chain combines TRBV6-5 with TRBJ1-1; D call uncertain. Trimming pared 0 bases from V and 3 bases from J, leaving 8 bases between. The CDR3 covers 14 residues. In germline, CDR1 is MNHEY, CDR2 SVGAGI.

The rearrangement uses TRBV12-3 or TRBV12-4 and TRBJ2-6, with D tentatively TRBD2 (6 bases). V was shortened by 7 bases and J by 0 bases, with 16 bases between the two germline ends. This CDR3 is 17 amino acids long. For the CDR3, the DNA is TGTGCCAGCAAAGCACGGGGACTCAGCTCTGGGGCCAACGTCCTGACTTTC. This sequence encodes CASKARGLSSGANVLTF.

This clonotype came up a few times. This chain links TRBV12-3 or TRBV12-4 with TRBJ2-1, with D perhaps assigned TRBD1 or TRBD2 (6 bases each). This CDR3 has 12 residues. Trimming took 6 bases from V and 9 from J, leaving 12 bases between them. The CDR3 loop is CASSHGGGEQFF. In DNA form, the CDR3 reads TGTGCCAGCAGCCACGGGGGCGGTGAGCAGTTCTTC.

This chain links TRBV4-1 with TRBJ2-1, with D unclear. Germline V gene sequence: CDR1 MGHRA, CDR2 YSYEKL. The V end lost 1 base, the J end lost 7 bases, and 8 bases lay between the germline ends. The CDR3 length is 13 residues. The CDR3 reads CASSQGWSNEQFF. In DNA form, the CDR3 reads TGCGCCAGCAGCCAAGGGTGGAGTAATGAGCAGTTCTTC.

The rearrangement joins TRBV4-1 to TRBJ1-5, with D unresolved. CDR1 is MGHRA, CDR2 YSYEKL, per germline. The CDR3 has 15 amino acids. Trimming shortened V by 0 bases and J by 5 bases, and 11 bases separated the two germline ends. The CDR3 bases are TGCGCCAGCAGCCAAGAAAATGTTCAGCATCAGCCCCAGCATTTT. It translates to CASSQENVQHQPQHF.

This chain connects TRBV18 to TRBJ2-3; D is undetermined. The CDR3 runs to 15 residues. The germline V gene encodes CDR1 KGHSH and CDR2 LQKENI. V dropped 1 base and J dropped 3 bases, with 11 bases sitting between them. Written as DNA, the CDR3 is TGTGCCAGCTCACCACTGGTGGGCCGGACAGATACGCAGTATTTT. Translation: CASSPLVGRTDTQYF.

This rearrangement joins TRBV19 to TRBJ1-1; D uncertain. The V gene's germline CDR1 is LNHDA and CDR2 SQIVND (reference sequence). The CDR3 has 17 residues. Trimming shortened V by 5 bases and J by 4 bases, and 23 bases separated the two germline ends. This chain's CDR3 is CASSPLALTSRGTEAFF. CDR3 DNA: TGTGCCAGTAGTCCCCTCGCACTAACCTCCCGGGGCACTGAAGCTTTCTTT.

The genes are TRBV11-2 and TRBJ2-1; 7 bases agree with TRBD2. The germline V gene has CDR1 SGHAT and CDR2 FQNNGV. This CDR3 region has 17 residues. Trimming cost V 1 base and J 8 bases; bases outside gene matches: 14. The chain's CDR3 is CASSLVGFGAGNDEQFF. The CDR3 DNA sequence: TGTGCCAGCAGCTTAGTTGGGTTCGGAGCGGGGAACGATGAGCAGTTCTTC.

This rearrangement joins TRBV27 to TRBJ2-1, with 9 bases that match TRBD2. Germline assignment: CDR1 MNHEY and CDR2 SMNVEV (reference sequence). Trimming removed 6 bases from V and 9 bases from J; junction bases left unmatched: 12. The CDR3 consists of 15 residues. In nucleotides, the CDR3 is TGTGCCAGCAGCCTTGGGGGCGGGGGGGCCGTTGAGCAGTTCTTC. It yields the protein CASSLGGGGAVEQFF.

The chain recombines TRBV28 with TRBJ1-1, with a weak D call TRBD1 (5 bases). V lost 2 bases, J lost 4 bases, and 8 bases lay in between. The germline CDR1 and CDR2 sequences are MDHEN and SYDVKM. The CDR3 consists of 13 residues. The CDR3 DNA reads as TGTGCCAGCAGTTTAACAGGACCCACTGAAGCTTTCTTT. Protein product: CASSLTGPTEAFF.

The rearrangement joins TRBV6-1 to TRBJ2-7; D ambiguous. V dropped 2 bases and J dropped 2 bases, with 4 bases sitting between them. Germline values: CDR1 MNHNS, CDR2 SASEGT. The CDR3 loop spans 12 amino acids. Written as DNA, the CDR3 is TGTGCCAGCAGTGAACTAGCCTACGAGCAGTACTTC. It yields the protein CASSELAYEQYF.

This clonotype was picked up many times. The chain links TRBV4-1 to TRBJ2-7, with unresolved D. Trimming left V 0 bases short and J 4 bases short, with 7 bases between. CDR3 size: 13 residues. Germline CDR1 MGHRA, CDR2 YSYEKL. DNA for the CDR3: TGCGCCAGCAGCCAAGACCCCCGGTACGAGCAGTACTTC. The encoded protein is CASSQDPRYEQYF.

This clonotype was recorded many times. The chain uses TRBV3-1 and TRBJ1-1; D is uncertain. Trimming took 3 bases from V and 10 from J, leaving 18 bases between them. The CDR3 is 14 amino acids. Per the germline V gene, CDR1 is LGHDT and CDR2 is YNNKEL (reference sequence). CDR3 loop: CASSQFGASGRAFF. The CDR3 DNA is TGTGCCAGCAGCCAGTTCGGCGCGTCTGGTCGAGCTTTCTTT.

This chain connects TRBV6-8 to TRBJ2-7; D is undetermined. The V and J ends lost 8 bases and 5 bases respectively, with 16 bases between them. The CDR3 runs 13 residues. The germline gives CDR1 MNHGY, CDR2 SAAAGT. CDR3 sequence: CASSGKGNNEQYF. Here the CDR3 DNA reads TGTGCCAGCTCTGGAAAGGGAAATAACGAGCAGTACTTC.

This clonotype was detected many times. The chain carries TRBV27 and TRBJ2-5; D gene unclear. The CDR3 totals 12 residues. CDR1 is MNHEY, CDR2 SMNVEV, per germline (reference sequence). The V end lost 6 bases, the J end lost 1 base, and 6 bases lay between the germline ends. The CDR3 DNA reads TGTGCCAGCAGAGGGATCCAAGAGACCCAGTACTTC. This codes for CASRGIQETQYF.

This clonotype was found a few times. The chain is built from TRBV30 and TRBJ1-1, with 7 bases identical to TRBD1. This CDR3 comprises 15 residues. CDR1 and CDR2 (germline): GTSNPN, SVGIG (reference sequence). The V and J ends lost 3 bases and 1 base, in that order; junction bases with no gene match: 8. CDR3 nucleotide sequence: TGTGCCTGGAGCTCGGGACAGCTAGCGAACACTGAAGCTTTCTTT. This sequence encodes CAWSSGQLANTEAFF.

This clonotype appeared a few times. V and J are TRBV19 and TRBJ1-1; TRBD1 might be the D (6 bases). CDR3 length: 15 amino acids. In germline, CDR1 is LNHDA, CDR2 SQIVND (reference sequence). Between the trimmed V and J ends, which lost 6 bases and 1 base, there was a span of 15 bases. In DNA form, the CDR3 reads TGTGCCAGTAGCTGGACAGCCCCTGCGAACACTGAAGCTTTCTTT. Translated, it gives CASSWTAPANTEAFF. The full variable domain, rest sourced from reference TRBV19 and TRBJ1-1, is DGGITQSPKYLFRKEGQNVTLSCEQNLNHDAMYWYRQDPGQGLRLIYYSQIVNDFQKGDIAEGYSVSREKKESFPLTVTSAQKNPTAFYLCASSWTAPANTEAFFGQGTRLTVV.

A remark on this clonotype: The junction shows a germline mismatch at one end, possibly a read error. The gene calls are TRBV6-6 and TRBJ2-7; 7 positions match TRBD1. The CDR3 is 17 amino acids. The germline gives CDR1 MNHNY, CDR2 SVGAGI (reference sequence). CDR3 protein: CASCYSREGANSYEQYF. The CDR3 region has the DNA TGTGCCAGCTGTTACTCCCGAGAGGGGGCTAATAGCTACGAGCAGTACTTC.

J is TRBJ2-7 and V is TRBV2; D is perhaps TRBD1 or TRBD2 (5 bases each). V gave up 1 base and J gave up 1 base, with 11 bases separating them. The CDR3 loop spans 15 amino acids. In germline, CDR1 is SNHLY, CDR2 FYNNEI. This CDR3 is CASSEGGGLSYEQYF. The CDR3 coding sequence is TGTGCCAGCAGTGAAGGTGGGGGTCTATCCTACGAGCAGTACTTC.

There are many counts of this clonotype. The V gene is TRBV7-8, the J gene TRBJ2-7; D call uncertain. This CDR3 region has 17 residues. Germline V CDR1 and CDR2: SGHVS, FQNEAQ. The V end lost 1 base, the J end lost 1 base, and 17 bases lay between the germline ends. CDR3 loop: CASSLDSMGQESYEQYF. The CDR3 region has the DNA TGTGCCAGCAGCTTAGATTCTATGGGCCAGGAATCCTACGAGCAGTACTTC.

The sample holds a few counts of this clonotype. The CDR3 region is CATMDTTLSGTGELFF. CDR3 nucleotides: TGTGCCACCATGGACACAACCCTTTCAGGCACCGGGGAGCTGTTTTTT. This rearrangement joins TRBV24-1 to TRBJ2-2, with D maybe TRBD1 (5 bases). V lost 8 bases to trimming and J lost 4 bases, with 19 bases between them. This CDR3 is 16 amino acids long. The V gene's germline CDR1 is KGHDR and CDR2 SFDVKD.

This clonotype was observed a few times. The rearrangement uses TRBV2 and TRBJ2-4; no definite D call. Germline lookup yields CDR1 SNHLY and CDR2 FYNNEI. The CDR3 consists of 15 residues. V was shortened by 1 base and J by 8 bases, with 15 bases between the two germline ends. For the CDR3, the DNA is TGTGCCAGCAGTGAAGTAAAGTTTGGGGAACACATTCAGTACTTC. Encoded protein: CASSEVKFGEHIQYF.

This clonotype was picked up one time. The V call is TRBV7-3, the J call TRBJ2-7; 7 nucleotides line up with TRBD2. Losses at the gene ends were 4 bases for V and 5 bases for J; bases not matched to a gene: 11. This CDR3 spans 15 amino acids. In germline, CDR1 is SGHTA, CDR2 FQGTGA. The CDR3 DNA follows: TGTGCCAGCAGCTGGGGGGGGACGCTGGGAGACGAGCAGTACTTC. Protein: CASSWGGTLGDEQYF.

The gene calls are TRBV7-9 and TRBJ1-2; TRBD1 might be the D (6 bases). Deletions cut 5 bases from V and 6 bases from J, with 16 bases between. Germline-derived CDR1 and CDR2 are SEHNR and FQNEAQ (reference sequence). CDR3 length equals 14 residues. CDR3 region: CASSPWTDSDGYTF. The DNA for the CDR3 is TGTGCCAGCAGCCCCTGGACAGACTCGGATGGCTACACCTTC.

In this sample, this clonotype turned up a few times. The rearrangement links TRBV6-5 to TRBJ2-7; D ambiguous. Germline values: CDR1 MNHEY, CDR2 SVGAGI. The V and J ends lost 7 bases and 2 bases respectively, with 12 bases between them. The CDR3 sequence is 13 residues long. The CDR3 here is CASTERETYEQYF. CDR3 bases: TGTGCCAGCACCGAAAGAGAGACCTACGAGCAGTACTTC.

This rearrangement joins TRBV9 to TRBJ1-2; weak D call: TRBD1 (5 bases). Germline CDR1 SGDLS, CDR2 YYNGEE. This CDR3 is 18 amino acids long. V dropped 4 bases and J dropped 5 bases, with 27 bases sitting between them. Here the CDR3 reads CASSPELGEGRMIYGYTF. For the CDR3, the DNA is TGTGCCAGCAGCCCCGAACTGGGCGAGGGGAGGATGATTTATGGCTACACCTTC.